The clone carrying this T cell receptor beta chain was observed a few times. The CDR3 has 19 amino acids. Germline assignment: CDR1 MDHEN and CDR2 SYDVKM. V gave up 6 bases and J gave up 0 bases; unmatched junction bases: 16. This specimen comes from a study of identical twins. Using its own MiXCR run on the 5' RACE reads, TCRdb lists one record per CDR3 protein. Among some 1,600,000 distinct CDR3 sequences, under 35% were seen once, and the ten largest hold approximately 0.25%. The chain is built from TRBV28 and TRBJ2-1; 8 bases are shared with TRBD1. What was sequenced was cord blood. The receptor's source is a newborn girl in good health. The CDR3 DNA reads TGTGCCAGCAGATCCCCCCGGGGCAGGGGGCGAAGCTCCTACAATGAGCAGTTCTTC. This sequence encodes CASRSPRGRGRSSYNEQFF.